What follows are 30 T cell receptor beta chains derived from one specimen sequenced in a study of T cells in Graves' hyperthyroidism and ophthalmopathy. Amplified regions were TCR beta CDR3 sequences from RNA transcripts. The HTBI primer set drove a first-round RT-PCR of the TCR CDR3. A single record per CDR3 protein comes from TCRdb applying MiXCR to the multiplex PCR reads. The sample lists hundreds of thousands of distinct CDR3 sequences; about 14% were seen once. The source material was blood. The receptors shown here come from a woman aged 18-29 years with Graves' hyperthyroidism.

J is TRBJ1-6 and V is TRBV5-6; possibly TRBD1 for D (5 bases). This CDR3 is 12 amino acids long. Trimming took 3 bases from V and 9 from J, leaving 7 bases between them. CDR1 is SGHDT and CDR2 is YYEEEE in the germline V gene. The CDR3, as DNA: TGTGCCAGCAGCTGGGGCGGTTCACCCCTCCACTTT. Translated: CASSWGGSPLHF.

The rearrangement links TRBV7-2 to TRBJ2-2; a weak D match, TRBD2 (6 bases). From germline, CDR1 is SGHTA and CDR2 FQGNSA. This CDR3 spans 15 amino acids. V was trimmed by 5 bases and J by 3 bases, leaving 13 bases between them. CDR3 residues: CASSRRGGDTGELFF. CDR3 DNA sequence: TGTGCCAGCAGCCGGCGAGGAGGGGACACCGGGGAGCTGTTTTTT.

Ten or more counts support this clonotype. The chain has TRBV30 and TRBJ1-1; D not certain. V lost 2 bases to trimming and J lost 1 base, with 14 bases between them. The CDR3 length is 15 residues. Per germline, CDR1 GTSNPN and CDR2 SVGIG (reference sequence). CDR3 DNA: TGTGCCTGGAGTCCCCGACTGAGAAAGAACACTGAAGCTTTCTTT. It translates to CAWSPRLRKNTEAFF.

The genes are TRBV19 and TRBJ1-5, with 10 nucleotides matching TRBD1. Per germline, CDR1 LNHDA and CDR2 SQIVND (reference sequence). V lost 4 bases, J lost 0 bases, and 3 bases stayed unmatched. CDR3 length: 16 residues. The chain's CDR3 is CASSTRDRGSNQPQHF. Here the CDR3 DNA reads TGTGCCAGTAGTACCAGGGACAGGGGTAGCAATCAGCCCCAGCATTTT.

This clonotype showed up many times. V gene TRBV7-9 combines with J gene TRBJ2-7; a weak D match, TRBD2 (5 bases). Germline CDR1 and CDR2: SEHNR and FQNEAQ (reference sequence). The CDR3 is 14 amino acids. V lost 5 bases and J lost 3, with 14 bases in between. The CDR3 DNA follows: TGTGCCAGCAGCAAAAGCGGAACAAACTACGAGCAGTACTTC. It yields the protein CASSKSGTNYEQYF.

This clonotype was detected ten times or more. This chain uses TRBV18 with TRBJ2-4, with 8 bases that match TRBD1. The CDR3 runs to 14 residues. Looked up from germline, CDR1 is KGHSH and CDR2 is LQKENI. V trimming: 2 bases; J trimming: 4 bases; junction bases outside the gene matches: 1. Here the CDR3 reads CASSPGQGKNIQYF. In nucleotides, the CDR3 is TGTGCCAGCTCACCAGGACAGGGTAAAAACATTCAGTACTTC.

The chain is built from TRBV19 and TRBJ1-5; 7 positions match TRBD1. CDR3 length equals 17 residues. V lost 3 bases and J lost 5; bases outside the gene matches: 13. Germline CDR1 LNHDA, CDR2 SQIVND (reference sequence). The CDR3 protein is CASSMIPGQKVDQPQHF. CDR3 in DNA: TGTGCCAGTAGTATGATTCCGGGACAGAAAGTGGATCAGCCCCAGCATTTT.

This clonotype was found many times. The chain links TRBV12-5 to TRBJ1-5; the D is unclear. The CDR3 runs to 12 residues. CDR1 is LGHNT, CDR2 FRNRAP, per germline. Trimming took off 1 base at V and 5 bases at J, with 3 bases between the two ends. The DNA of the CDR3 is TGTGCTAGTGGTTTGGCTGATCAGCCCCAGCATTTT. It codes for CASGLADQPQHF.

This chain links TRBV19 with TRBJ2-1, with 11 positions matching TRBD2. Looked up from germline, CDR1 is LNHDA and CDR2 is SQIVND (reference sequence). Unmatched junction bases numbered 7, after V lost 9 bases and J lost 3 bases. The CDR3 is 15 residues long. CDR3 in DNA: TGTGCCAGCCGGACTAGCGGGTTTATCTACAATGAGCAGTTCTTC. Its translation: CASRTSGFIYNEQFF.

At least ten counts were recorded for this clonotype. This chain links TRBV4-1 with TRBJ2-1; D gene ambiguous. Between the trimmed V and J ends, which lost 7 bases and 0 bases, there was a span of 13 bases. Germline CDR1 MGHRA, CDR2 YSYEKL. The length of the CDR3 is 15 residues. The CDR3 sequence: CASNLPGSSYNEQFF. The CDR3 coding sequence is TGCGCCAGCAACCTTCCCGGCAGCTCCTACAATGAGCAGTTCTTC.

This clonotype was counted only a few times. This chain joins TRBV27 and TRBJ2-7; TRBD2 matches 16 bases. The CDR3 contains 18 residues. The J segment lost 0 bases and the V segment lost 5 bases, leaving 7 bases of the junction unmatched. Germline loops: CDR1 MNHEY, CDR2 SMNVEV (reference sequence). The CDR3 loop reads CASSRGTSGREGSYEQYF. The CDR3 bases are TGTGCCAGCAGTCGCGGGACTAGCGGGAGGGAGGGCTCCTACGAGCAGTACTTC.

In this sample, this clonotype turned up a few times. The chain couples TRBV6-1 to TRBJ2-1; 12 nucleotides align to TRBD2. This CDR3 has 18 residues. J gave up 2 bases and V 5 bases, and 10 bases lay outside the gene matches. In germline, CDR1 is MNHNS, CDR2 SASEGT. The CDR3 sequence is CASSPLAGGLPTYNEQFF. The CDR3 DNA reads TGTGCCAGCAGTCCACTAGCGGGAGGACTCCCTACCTACAATGAGCAGTTCTTC.

This clonotype has a handful of counts. This rearrangement joins TRBV4-1 to TRBJ2-2, with D perhaps matching TRBD1 or TRBD2 (6 bases each). The CDR3 spans 16 residues. Germline V gene sequence: CDR1 MGHRA, CDR2 YSYEKL. Deletions cut 7 bases from V and 4 bases from J, with 19 bases between. The CDR3 protein is CASTPITRGVTGELFF. The DNA of the CDR3 is TGCGCCAGCACCCCAATAACTAGGGGGGTCACCGGGGAGCTGTTTTTT.

This clonotype was counted between two and nine times. It is likely a read error, because the conserved phenylalanine at the end of the CDR3 is missing. The V call is TRBV18, the J call TRBJ1-5, with TRBD1 identical over 12 bases. V was pared by 5 bases and J by 5 bases, with 4 bases of the junction left unmatched. The germline CDR1 and CDR2 sequences are KGHSH and LQKENI. The CDR3 extends over 15 amino acids. The CDR3 region has the DNA TGTGCCAGCTCAAGGGACAGGGGGCCGGATCAGCCCCAGCATCTT. Protein sequence: CASSRDRGPDQPQHL.

The CDR3 DNA reads as TGTGCCAGCACCTGGACTAGCGGGGGATCCCACGAGCAGTACTTC. Translation gives CASTWTSGGSHEQYF. J is TRBJ2-7 and V is TRBV7-9, with 13 positions matching TRBD2. Germline V gene sequence: CDR1 SEHNR, CDR2 FQNEAQ (reference sequence). Losses at the gene ends were 7 bases for V and 5 bases for J; bases not matched to a gene: 8. The CDR3 consists of 15 residues.

The chain employs TRBV29-1 and TRBJ2-7, with TRBD1 matching over 8 bases. CDR3 length equals 18 residues. Unmatched junction bases numbered 16, after V lost 1 base and J lost 2 bases. Per the germline V gene, CDR1 is SQVTM and CDR2 is ANQGSEA. CDR3 in DNA: TGCAGCGTTGAAGCGATGCCGGTGACCGGACAGGGAGCCTACGAGCAGTACTTC. This encodes CSVEAMPVTGQGAYEQYF.

This clonotype was seen ten or more times. The J gene is TRBJ2-7, the V gene TRBV5-5; TRBD2 matches 7 bases. The CDR3 covers 15 residues. V lost 0 bases, J lost 2 bases, and 5 bases stayed unmatched. Germline CDR1 reads SGHKS; CDR2 reads YYEKEE (reference sequence). The CDR3 region is CASSLASGTTYEQYF. Written as DNA, the CDR3 is TGTGCCAGCAGCTTGGCTAGCGGAACCACCTACGAGCAGTACTTC.

Many counts were recorded for this clonotype. The chain employs TRBV6-1 and TRBJ2-1; D might be TRBD2 (6 bases). The ends were cut back, 6 bases at V and 4 bases at J, with 13 bases in the middle. CDR3 length: 14 amino acids. Looked up from germline, CDR1 is MNHNS and CDR2 is SASEGT. The CDR3 here is CASRRLEAYNEQFF. Written as DNA, the CDR3 is TGTGCCAGCAGGAGACTAGAAGCGTACAATGAGCAGTTCTTC.

This clonotype was counted between two and nine times. Because the CDR3 is missing its conserved closing phenylalanine or tryptophan, this is likely a read error. In nucleotides, the CDR3 is TGTGCCACATACGAAAGGACACTGAACACTGAAGCTTTCCTT. This sequence encodes CATYERTLNTEAFL. The chain couples TRBV6-1 to TRBJ1-1; TRBD1 might be the D (5 bases). The CDR3 contains 14 residues. Germline V gene lookup returns CDR1 MNHNS and CDR2 SASEGT. Deletions cut 10 bases from V and 0 bases from J, with 15 bases between.

This clonotype occurred a few times. The V call is TRBV6-6, the J call TRBJ1-3; a weak D match, TRBD1 (5 bases). Per germline, CDR1 MNHNY and CDR2 SVGAGI (reference sequence). Trimming shortened V by 2 bases and J by 1 base, and 9 bases separated the two germline ends. This CDR3 has 15 residues. The CDR3: CASSYEGPSGNTIYF. The CDR3 nucleotides are TGTGCCAGCAGTTACGAGGGGCCATCTGGAAACACCATATATTTT.

This clonotype was recorded at least ten times. The chain combines TRBV20-1 with TRBJ1-1, with unresolved D. The CDR3 length is 12 residues. From germline, CDR1 is DFQATT and CDR2 SNEGSKA (reference sequence). With 4 bases removed from V and 2 bases from J, the gap between germline ends came to 8 bases. The chain's CDR3 is CSATDSNTEAFF. Here the CDR3 DNA reads TGCAGTGCTACAGATTCTAACACTGAAGCTTTCTTT.

The V call is TRBV6-5, the J call TRBJ2-1, with 11 nucleotides matching TRBD2. CDR3 length equals 14 residues. V lost 8 bases to trimming and J lost 7 bases; unmatched junction nucleotides: 7. Germline lookup yields CDR1 MNHEY and CDR2 SVGAGI. CDR3 nucleotides: TGTGCCAGCTATACTAGCGGGAGATCTAATGAGCAGTTCTTC. Translating it yields CASYTSGRSNEQFF.

This clonotype was observed a handful of times. J is TRBJ2-1 and V is TRBV19; TRBD2 agrees at 10 bases. CDR3 length equals 16 residues. CDR1 and CDR2 (germline): LNHDA, SQIVND (reference sequence). V gave up 3 bases and J gave up 8 bases; unmatched junction bases: 10. The CDR3 loop is CASSISSGSRKDEQFF. CDR3 DNA: TGTGCCAGTAGTATTTCTAGCGGGAGTCGTAAGGATGAGCAGTTCTTC.

This clonotype was detected ten times or more. V usage is TRBV11-1 and J usage is TRBJ2-5, with 7 bases that match TRBD1. V shed 6 bases, J shed 5 bases, and the junction held 12 bases outside the gene matches. In germline, CDR1 is SGHAT, CDR2 FQDESV (reference sequence). The CDR3 totals 15 residues. The CDR3 protein is CASRRRDRISETQYF. The CDR3 coding sequence is TGTGCCAGCAGACGCCGGGACAGAATCTCGGAGACCCAGTACTTC.

This clonotype was counted a single time. The rearrangement links TRBV7-9 to TRBJ2-2; either TRBD1 or TRBD2 may fit D (5 bases each). The CDR3 consists of 16 residues. Germline loops: CDR1 SEHNR, CDR2 FQNEAQ (reference sequence). V was trimmed by 2 bases and J by 1 base, leaving 11 bases between them. CDR3 sequence reads: CASSLIGAQNTGELFF. CDR3 sequence (DNA): TGTGCCAGCAGCTTAATCGGGGCACAGAACACCGGGGAGCTGTTTTTT.

This clonotype was recorded many times. The CDR3 bases are TGTGCCTGGACCTTCCGGCCCACAGGGATTAGCACAGATACGCAGTATTTT. Translated, it gives CAWTFRPTGISTDTQYF. The chain recombines TRBV30 with TRBJ2-3; possible D gene TRBD1, 6 bases. The CDR3 covers 17 residues. Germline CDR1 GTSNPN, CDR2 SVGIG (reference sequence). Trimming stripped 4 bases from V and 0 bases from J, with 20 bases between.

Remarks on this clonotype: Being one base from a much bigger clone, this may be a read error. The chain joins TRBV18 to TRBJ1-1; 9 bases line up with TRBD1. The germline V gene encodes CDR1 KGHSH and CDR2 LQKENI. There are 16 residues in the CDR3. CDR3 in amino acids: CVSSPKTGTGSTEAFF. The CDR3 nucleotides read TGTGTCAGCTCACCAAAAACCGGGACAGGGAGCACTGAAGCTTTCTTT.

The rearrangement uses TRBV20-1 and TRBJ2-7; D call uncertain. Germline V CDR1 and CDR2: DFQATT, SNEGSKA (reference sequence). The germline V and J ends were trimmed by 0 bases and 2 bases, with 11 bases remaining between them. The CDR3 is 14 residues long. The CDR3 loop is CSARDDGRAYEQYF. The CDR3 region has the DNA TGCAGTGCTAGAGATGACGGGCGAGCCTACGAGCAGTACTTC.

The table lists this clonotype with many counts. This chain connects TRBV6-1 to TRBJ1-1, with D maybe TRBD1 (6 bases). V was cut by 7 bases and J by 1 base, with 13 bases left in between. The CDR3 is 14 amino acids. CDR1 MNHNS and CDR2 SASEGT come from the germline V gene. CDR3 sequence (DNA): TGTGCCAGCACCCCCGCGACAGGGAACACTGAAGCTTTCTTT. Amino acids: CASTPATGNTEAFF.

This clonotype has at least ten counts. The chain employs TRBV29-1 and TRBJ2-5; D possibly matches TRBD1 or TRBD2 (6 bases each). The CDR3 is made up of 17 amino acids. V gave up 3 bases and J gave up 2 bases, with 22 bases separating them. From germline, CDR1 is SQVTM and CDR2 ANQGSEA. The CDR3 loop reads CSVDGTFREGEQETQYF. In DNA form, the CDR3 reads TGCAGCGTTGACGGGACTTTTCGTGAGGGGGAACAAGAGACCCAGTACTTC.